Only one count was recorded for the clone carrying this T cell receptor delta chain. A read error may account for a junction end that differs from germline. This CDR3 spans 21 amino acids. CDR1 and CDR2 (germline): GEAIGNYY, EKD. The data stem from a study of gamma-delta T cells after stem cell transplantation. TCRdb re-processed the RT-PCR reads via CATT. Found here are roughly 1,700 delta-chain clones, just over 45% of them singletons; the top ten hold just over 50%. The sequenced sample consisted of gamma-delta T cells. This TCR was recovered from a human donor. It is not recorded whose cells these are; they may come from a transplant donor. The chain is built from TRDV2 and TRDJ1, with 9 bases that match TRDD3. The CDR3 region has the DNA TGTGCCTGTGACACCGTTAAAGGGGTACTGGGGGACGGCGGTTCCCTCGATAAGCTCATCTTT. The encoded protein is CACDTVKGVLGDGGSLDKLIF.